This T cell receptor beta chain emerged from a study of cytomegalovirus exposure and HLA in healthy donors. Points from the study as a whole: From TCR beta sequences, most subjects' HLA-A and HLA-B alleles were reportedly predicted accurately.

A note on this clone: The antigen remains unidentified.

Germline loops: CDR1 LGHNA, CDR2 YNFKEQ. This CDR3 comprises 16 residues. Unmatched junction bases numbered 4, after V lost 0 bases and J lost 2 bases. The PCR had 60 Vbeta and 13 Jbeta primers. Sequencing was performed with immunoSEQ multiplex PCR; in TCRdb, only in-frame clones are kept and a portion is missing. The sample contains roughly 93,000 clones, around 80% of which appear only once. At collection, donors were nominally healthy, but unrecorded immune exposures were probable. The TCR comes from a man aged 25 to 40 in good health and CMV-seronegative. The V call is TRBV4-2, the J call TRBJ2-1, with 7 bases lining up with TRBD2. The sample taken for sequencing was PBMCs. The CDR3 sequence is CASSQEVRGAYNEQFF. CDR3 in DNA: TGTGCCAGCAGCCAAGAGGTACGGGGGGCCTACAATGAGCAGTTCTTC.